Below, one T cell receptor (beta chain) is given with its context. It has no known antigen specificity. Nothing much larger sits one base from this clone, and base qualities are not available. This sample is part of a study of T cells in Graves' hyperthyroidism and ophthalmopathy (dated by TCRdb to about 2019). Turning to the overall study: Peripheral blood was collected at initial diagnosis, before any treatment. A discovery cohort of around 100 patients, roughly 43 with Graves' ophthalmopathy and approximately 60 with stable Graves' hyperthyroidism, was used to find distinguishing TCR V-J signatures. Whether ophthalmopathy could be predicted prospectively was tested in an independent validation cohort made up of 18 to 20 hyperthyroidism patients plus 17 patients who later progressed to ophthalmopathy. The 100 discovery patients were randomly divided into training and test sets at a 7:3 ratio. In addition, the study compared T-cell repertoires in thyroid tissue and in blood from five to seven Graves' hyperthyroidism patients. Once sampling was done, hyperthyroidism patients were given methimazole at a starting dose of 30 mg daily, whereas ophthalmopathy patients were given high-dose intravenous methylprednisolone. The paper reports TCR Vbeta CDR3 sequencing of more than 120 peripheral blood samples: approximately 41 ophthalmopathy, roughly 80 hyperthyroidism and roughly 17 progressor patients. The study at large found these results: In validation, progression to ophthalmopathy was predicted by the model with approximately 67% sensitivity and 72.22% specificity, a median of approximately 6.5 months before onset. No statistical method was used to fix the sample size in advance, and group allocation was not hidden from the investigators. A 13 V-J signature model separated ophthalmopathy from stable hyperthyroidism, with 87.88% sensitivity and roughly 81% specificity in cross-validation and 80%/75% in testing. Most expanded thyroid clonotypes (frequency above 0.001) were also detected in blood, suggesting blood repertoires may reflect thyroid immune responses.

CDR3 length: 14 amino acids, cysteine to phenylalanine. The DNA shown is the 42-base CDR3, in frame from base 1. The germline V gene supplies CDR1 MGHRA and CDR2 YSYEKL. Between the V and J ends, shortened by 3 bases and 6 bases respectively, the junction contains 11 bases. TCR beta CDR3 regions were amplified from RNA transcripts. The TCR CDR3 was subjected to a first round of RT-PCR using the HTBI primer set and the Qiagen OneStep RT-PCR kit. Libraries were constructed in a second round of multiplex PCR, after which size selection and purification were carried out. Paired-end sequencing of the libraries was performed with 100 bp reads on an Illumina HiSeq2000. As for the authors' bioinformatics: SOAPnuke was used to process the raw data, removing reads that contained adapters or uncalled bases, had a mean Phred below 15, or lacked an exact match to the constant primer or identifier. High-quality paired reads were merged using COPE v1.2.5, and each unique nucleotide sequence was defined as a clonotype. MiTCR v1.1 was used to align clonotypes to the IMGT TRBV, TRBD and TRBJ reference segments. Only V-J combinations with frequency above 0.0001, covering 99% to 99.2% of repertoires, were analysed. A TCS score was defined as the ratio of F50 (clonal expansion) to E x V (chaos), with BLOSUM62-based TCRdist applied between CDR3 peptides within each V-J. Welch's t-statistics and random forest reduced several hundred V-J features to 13, which were used in a naive Bayes classifier (R e1071). TCRdb's own reprocessing of the public reads used fastp at Q25 and MiXCR and kept productive beta chains. Identical CDR3 protein sequences are pooled into one entry, listed with their most common genes and DNA. The authors' filters were not applied to this entry. Present in this sample are fewer than 450,000 distinct CDR3 sequences, around 20% of which were seen just once. The top ten constitute 40% to 45% of the sample.

Ophthalmopathy patients had moderately to severely active disease, Clinical Activity Score of at least 3, NOSPECS grade of at least 4, and duration under 3 months. Exclusion was applied to patients with uncontrolled infections, other autoimmune diseases, pregnancy or lactation. Diagnoses relied on clinical symptoms, serum thyroxine and TRAb, thyroid ultrasound and orbital computed tomography. Ficoll-Paque density gradient centrifugation was used to isolate PBMCs from about 10 ml of fresh peripheral blood. Total RNA was extracted using Trizol reagent, and RNA quality was assessed on an Agilent 2100 Bioanalyzer.

The sequence is built from TRBV4-1 and TRBJ1-4; too little of a D gene remains to name it. This clonotype originated in a man aged 18 to 29 with Graves' ophthalmopathy. Material for sequencing was blood. The nucleotides read TGCGCCAGCAGCCAGTTCCTCGGGGATGAAAAACTGTTTTTT. It translates as CASSQFLGDEKLFF.